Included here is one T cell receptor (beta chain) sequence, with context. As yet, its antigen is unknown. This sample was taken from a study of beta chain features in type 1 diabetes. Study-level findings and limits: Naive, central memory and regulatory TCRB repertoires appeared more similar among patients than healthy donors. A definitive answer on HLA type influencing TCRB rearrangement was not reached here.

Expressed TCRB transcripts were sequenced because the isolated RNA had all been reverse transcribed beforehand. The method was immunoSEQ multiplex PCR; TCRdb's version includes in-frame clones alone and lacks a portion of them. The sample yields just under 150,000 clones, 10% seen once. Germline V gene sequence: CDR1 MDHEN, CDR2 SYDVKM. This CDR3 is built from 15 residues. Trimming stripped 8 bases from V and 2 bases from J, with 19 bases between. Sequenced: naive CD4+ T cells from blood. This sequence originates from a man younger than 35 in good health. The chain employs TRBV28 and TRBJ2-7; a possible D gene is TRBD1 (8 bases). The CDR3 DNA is TGTGCCAGCTCGTCGGGGGGACAGGAGACCTACGAGCAGTACTTC. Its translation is CASSSGGQETYEQYF. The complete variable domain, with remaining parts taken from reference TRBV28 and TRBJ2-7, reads DVKVTQSSRYLVKRTGEKVFLECVQDMDHENMFWYRQDPGLGLRLIYFSYDVKMKEKGDIPEGYSVSREKKERFSLILESASTNQTSMYLCASSSGGQETYEQYFGPGTRLTVT.